Shown below are 14 T cell receptor beta chains from a single sample sequenced in a study of T cells expressing NK-cell markers. TCRdb re-called the 5' RACE reads and gives one entry per CDR3 protein, without DNA. The listing contains a few hundred thousand distinct CDR3 sequences. The sample taken for sequencing was blood T cells: a sorted CD56 or NKG2C T cell subset, CD4+ or CD8+ T cells, or bulk PBMC T cells (not recorded which). Source of these receptors: a man aged 18-30 years in good health.

The rearrangement links TRBV27 to TRBJ2-1; checking the TCRdb D call of TRBD1 is not possible without DNA. This CDR3 is 15 amino acids long. Looked up from germline, CDR1 is MNHEY and CDR2 is SMNVEV (reference sequence). Here the CDR3 reads CASRPQLGSYNEQFF.

The V call is TRBV6-4, the J call TRBJ2-3; TCRdb calls TRBD2, which cannot be checked without DNA. The V gene's germline CDR1 is MRHNA and CDR2 SNTAGT. CDR3 length equals 16 residues. The CDR3 sequence: CASSETLAGGSDTQYF.

This chain links TRBV18 with TRBJ2-4. The CDR3 contains 12 residues. Germline CDR1 is KGHSH and CDR2 is LQKENI. Here the CDR3 reads CASSPARNIQYF.

This sequence joins TRBV7-2 and TRBJ2-3. CDR3 size: 14 residues. The germline CDR1 and CDR2 sequences are SGHTA and FQGNSA. CDR3 region: CASSLAPAADTQYF.

The CDR3 here is CASRGWEKLFF. The chain is built from TRBV2 and TRBJ1-4. Germline assignment: CDR1 SNHLY and CDR2 FYNNEI. The CDR3 covers 11 residues.

This sequence joins TRBV24-1 and TRBJ2-1; TCRdb's D gene call, TRBD1, goes unchecked for lack of DNA. The CDR3 is made up of 13 amino acids. Germline V gives CDR1 KGHDR, CDR2 SFDVKD. CDR3 region: CATGITGANEQFF.

V usage is TRBV5-1 and J usage is TRBJ2-1. The CDR3 is 13 amino acids. Germline values: CDR1 SGHRS, CDR2 YFSETQ. The CDR3 loop is CASSLARYNEQFF.

V is TRBV2 and J is TRBJ2-1; TCRdb proposes TRBD1, but this gene call is untestable without DNA. This CDR3 comprises 15 residues. The germline V gene has CDR1 SNHLY and CDR2 FYNNEI. The CDR3 spells CASRFQDREYNEQFF. The variable domain in full, completed from reference TRBV2 and TRBJ2-1, reads EPEVTQTPSHQVTQMGQEVILRCVPISNHLYFYWYRQILGQKVEFLVSFYNNEISEKSEIFDDQFSVERPDGSNFTLKIRSTKLEDSAMYFCASRFQDREYNEQFFGPGTRLTVL.

This rearrangement joins TRBV27 to TRBJ2-2; lacking DNA, the TRBD1 call made by TCRdb goes unchecked. The germline CDR1 and CDR2 sequences are MNHEY and SMNVEV (reference sequence). This CDR3 region has 15 residues. The CDR3 spells CASSFGGHYTGELFF.

The chain is built from TRBV7-9 and TRBJ1-4; as DNA is missing, the TRBD1 call by TCRdb cannot be tested. The CDR3 is 17 residues long. CDR1 is SEHNR and CDR2 is FQNEAQ in the germline V gene (reference sequence). The CDR3 region is CASSARPVMGTNEKLFF.

The genes are TRBV7-9 and TRBJ1-2; the D call of TRBD1 rests on TCRdb alone, since no DNA is present to check it. The CDR3 runs to 14 residues. The germline V gene has CDR1 SEHNR and CDR2 FQNEAQ (reference sequence). This CDR3 reads CASSSDRGLTGYTF.

This chain joins TRBV10-3 and TRBJ2-1; TCRdb proposes TRBD2, but this gene call is untestable without DNA. The CDR3 totals 12 residues. CDR1 is ENHRY, CDR2 SYGVKD, per germline. The CDR3 loop is CAIASLYNEQFF.

This rearrangement joins TRBV20-1 to TRBJ1-1. Germline V gene lookup returns CDR1 DFQATT and CDR2 SNEGSKA (reference sequence). The length of the CDR3 is 17 residues. CDR3 sequence: CSARDIGSRRDSGLAFF.

The chain uses TRBV12-3 or TRBV12-4 and TRBJ2-3. This CDR3 is built from 12 residues. The CDR3 spells CASTSRTDTQYF.